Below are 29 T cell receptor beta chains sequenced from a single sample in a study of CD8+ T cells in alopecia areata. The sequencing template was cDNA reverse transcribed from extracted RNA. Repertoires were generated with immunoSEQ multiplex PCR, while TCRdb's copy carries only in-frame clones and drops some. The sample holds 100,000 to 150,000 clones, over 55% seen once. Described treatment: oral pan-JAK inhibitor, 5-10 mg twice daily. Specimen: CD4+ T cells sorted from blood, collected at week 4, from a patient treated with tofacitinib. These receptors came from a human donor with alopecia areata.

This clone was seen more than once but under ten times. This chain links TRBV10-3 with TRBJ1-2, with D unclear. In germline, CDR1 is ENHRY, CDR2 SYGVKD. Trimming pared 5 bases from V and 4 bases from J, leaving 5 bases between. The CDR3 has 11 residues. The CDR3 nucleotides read TGTGCCATCAGTTACGCCTATGGCTACACCTTC. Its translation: CAISYAYGYTF.

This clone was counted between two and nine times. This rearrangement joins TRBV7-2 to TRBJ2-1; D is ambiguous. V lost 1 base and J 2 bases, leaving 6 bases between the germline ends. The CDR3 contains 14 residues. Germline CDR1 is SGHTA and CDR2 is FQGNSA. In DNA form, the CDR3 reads TGTGCCAGCAGCTTAGGTTCAGCCTACAATGAGCAGTTCTTC. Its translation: CASSLGSAYNEQFF. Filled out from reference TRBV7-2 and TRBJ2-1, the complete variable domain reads GAGVSQSPSNKVTEKGKDVELRCDPISGHTALYWYRQSLGQGLEFLIYFQGNSAPDKSGLPSDRFSAERTGGSVSTLTIQRTQQEDSAVYLCASSLGSAYNEQFFGPGTRLTVL.

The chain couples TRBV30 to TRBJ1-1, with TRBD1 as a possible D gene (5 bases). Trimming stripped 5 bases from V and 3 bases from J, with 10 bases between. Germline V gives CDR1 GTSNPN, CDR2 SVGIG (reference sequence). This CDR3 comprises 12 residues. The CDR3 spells CAWLRGDTEAFF. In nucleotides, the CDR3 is TGTGCCTGGCTTCGGGGGGACACTGAAGCTTTCTTT.

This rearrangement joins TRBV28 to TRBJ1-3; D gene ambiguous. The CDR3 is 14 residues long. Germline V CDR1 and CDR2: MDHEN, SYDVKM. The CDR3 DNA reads TGTGGGGTGGAGGGCCGACTGTCTGGAAACACCATATATTTT. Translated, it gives CGVEGRLSGNTIYF.

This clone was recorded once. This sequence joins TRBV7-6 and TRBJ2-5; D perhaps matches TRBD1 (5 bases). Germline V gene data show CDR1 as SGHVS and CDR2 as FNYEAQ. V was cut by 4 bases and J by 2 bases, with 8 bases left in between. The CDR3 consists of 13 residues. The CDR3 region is CASSSGQQETQYF. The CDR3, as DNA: TGTGCCAGCAGCTCCGGACAACAAGAGACCCAGTACTTC.

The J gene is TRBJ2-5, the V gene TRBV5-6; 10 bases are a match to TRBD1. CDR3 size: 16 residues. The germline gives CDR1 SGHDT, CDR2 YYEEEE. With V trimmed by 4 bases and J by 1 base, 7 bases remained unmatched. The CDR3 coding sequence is TGTGCCAGCAGCCTTATCGGACAGGGGGGCCAAGAGACCCAGTACTTC. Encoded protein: CASSLIGQGGQETQYF.

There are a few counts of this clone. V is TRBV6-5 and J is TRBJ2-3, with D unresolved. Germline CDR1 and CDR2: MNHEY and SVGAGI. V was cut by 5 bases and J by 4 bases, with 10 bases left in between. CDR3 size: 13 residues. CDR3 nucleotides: TGTGCCAGCAGTCGTAGCCCGGCAGATACGCAGTATTTT. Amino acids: CASSRSPADTQYF.

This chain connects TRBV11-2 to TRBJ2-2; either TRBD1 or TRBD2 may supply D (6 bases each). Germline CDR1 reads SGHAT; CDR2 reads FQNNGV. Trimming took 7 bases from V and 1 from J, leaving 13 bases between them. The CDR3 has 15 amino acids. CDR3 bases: TGTGCCAGCAACCTAGGGGGGTTGAACACCGGGGAGCTGTTTTTT. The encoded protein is CASNLGGLNTGELFF. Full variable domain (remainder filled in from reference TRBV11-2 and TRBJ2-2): EAGVAQSPRYKIIEKRQSVAFWCNPISGHATLYWYQQILGQGPKLLIQFQNNGVVDDSQLPKDRFSAERLKGVDSTLKIQPAKLEDSAVYLCASNLGGLNTGELFFGEGSRLTVL.

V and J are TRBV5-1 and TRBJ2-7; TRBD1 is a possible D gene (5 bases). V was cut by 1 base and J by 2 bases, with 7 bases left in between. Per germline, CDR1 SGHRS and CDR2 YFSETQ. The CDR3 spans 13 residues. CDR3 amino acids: CASSLQGTYEQYF. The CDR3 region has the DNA TGCGCCAGCAGCTTGCAGGGCACCTACGAGCAGTACTTC.

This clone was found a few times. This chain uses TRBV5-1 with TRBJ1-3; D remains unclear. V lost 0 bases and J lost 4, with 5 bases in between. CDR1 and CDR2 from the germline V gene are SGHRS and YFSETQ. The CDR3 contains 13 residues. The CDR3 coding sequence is TGCGCCAGCAGCTTGGCCGGAGGAAACACCATATATTTT. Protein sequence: CASSLAGGNTIYF. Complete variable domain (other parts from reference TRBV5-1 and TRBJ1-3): KAGVTQTPRYLIKTRGQQVTLSCSPISGHRSVSWYQQTPGQGLQFLFEYFSETQRNKGNFPGRFSGRQFSNSRSEMNVSTLELGDSALYLCASSLAGGNTIYFGEGSWLTVV.

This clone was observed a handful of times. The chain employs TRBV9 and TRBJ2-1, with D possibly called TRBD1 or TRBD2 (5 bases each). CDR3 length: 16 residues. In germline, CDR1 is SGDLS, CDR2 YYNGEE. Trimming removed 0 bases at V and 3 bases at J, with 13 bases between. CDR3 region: CASSVGRDPHYNEQFF. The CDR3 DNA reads TGTGCCAGCAGCGTAGGCAGGGACCCACACTACAATGAGCAGTTCTTC.

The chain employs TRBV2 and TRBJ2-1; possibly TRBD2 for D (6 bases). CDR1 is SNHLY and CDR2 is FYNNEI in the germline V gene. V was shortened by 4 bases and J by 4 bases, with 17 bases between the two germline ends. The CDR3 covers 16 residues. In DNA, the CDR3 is TGTGCCAGCAGTGCGTTAGCGGATACCAGATACAATGAGCAGTTCTTC. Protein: CASSALADTRYNEQFF.

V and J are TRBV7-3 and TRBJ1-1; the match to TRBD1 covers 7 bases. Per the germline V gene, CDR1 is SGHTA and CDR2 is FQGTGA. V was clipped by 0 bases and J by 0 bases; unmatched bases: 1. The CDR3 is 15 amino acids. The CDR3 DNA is TGTGCCAGCAGCTTAACGACAGGGATGAACACTGAAGCTTTCTTT. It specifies CASSLTTGMNTEAFF.

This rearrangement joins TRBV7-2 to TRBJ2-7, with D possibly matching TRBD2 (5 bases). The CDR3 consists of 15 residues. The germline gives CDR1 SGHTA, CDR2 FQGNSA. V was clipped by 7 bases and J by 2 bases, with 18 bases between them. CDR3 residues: CASTFTRDSTYEQYF. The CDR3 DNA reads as TGTGCCAGCACCTTTACCCGGGATTCTACCTACGAGCAGTACTTC.

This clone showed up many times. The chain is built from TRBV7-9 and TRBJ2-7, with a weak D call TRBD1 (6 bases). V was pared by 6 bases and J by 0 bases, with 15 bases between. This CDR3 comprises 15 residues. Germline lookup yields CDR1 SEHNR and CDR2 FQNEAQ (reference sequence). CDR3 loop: CASSAQGSGSYEQYF. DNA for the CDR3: TGTGCCAGCAGTGCTCAGGGGTCGGGCTCCTACGAGCAGTACTTC.

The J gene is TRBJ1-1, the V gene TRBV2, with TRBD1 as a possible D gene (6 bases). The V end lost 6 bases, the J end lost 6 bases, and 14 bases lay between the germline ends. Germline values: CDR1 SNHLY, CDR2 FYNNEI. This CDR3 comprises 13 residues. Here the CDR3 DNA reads TGTGCCAGCAGAACGGACAGCCCGGCTGAAGCTTTCTTT. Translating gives CASRTDSPAEAFF.

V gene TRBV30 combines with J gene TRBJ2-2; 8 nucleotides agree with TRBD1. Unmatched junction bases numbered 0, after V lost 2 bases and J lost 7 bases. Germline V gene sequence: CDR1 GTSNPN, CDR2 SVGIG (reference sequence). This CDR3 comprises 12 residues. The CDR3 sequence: CAWSTGGGELFF. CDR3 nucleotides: TGTGCCTGGAGTACAGGGGGCGGGGAGCTGTTTTTT.

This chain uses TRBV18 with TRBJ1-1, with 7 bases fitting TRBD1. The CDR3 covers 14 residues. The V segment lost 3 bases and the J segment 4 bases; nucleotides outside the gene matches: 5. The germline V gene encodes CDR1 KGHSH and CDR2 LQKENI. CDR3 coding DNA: TGTGCCAGCTCACCCGGGACAGAACCCACTGAAGCTTTCTTT. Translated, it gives CASSPGTEPTEAFF.

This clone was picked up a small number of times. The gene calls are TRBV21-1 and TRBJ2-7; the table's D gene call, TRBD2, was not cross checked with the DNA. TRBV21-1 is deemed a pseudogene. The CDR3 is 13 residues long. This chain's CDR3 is CASPGAKPYEQYF. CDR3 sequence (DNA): TGTGCCAGCCCGGGAGCTAAACCCTACGAGCAGTACTTC.

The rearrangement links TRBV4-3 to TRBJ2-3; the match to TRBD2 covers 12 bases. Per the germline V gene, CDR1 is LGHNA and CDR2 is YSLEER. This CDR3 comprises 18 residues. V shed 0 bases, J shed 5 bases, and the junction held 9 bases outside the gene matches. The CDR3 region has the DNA TGCGCCAGCAGCCAAGATGGGCTAGCGGGGGGGCTGAAAGATACGCAGTATTTT. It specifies CASSQDGLAGGLKDTQYF.

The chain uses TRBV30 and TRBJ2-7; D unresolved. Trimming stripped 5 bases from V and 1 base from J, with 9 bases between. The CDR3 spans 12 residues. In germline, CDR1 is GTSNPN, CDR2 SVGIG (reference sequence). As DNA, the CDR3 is TGTGCCTGGCACCAGTCTTCCTACGAGCAGTACTTC. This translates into CAWHQSSYEQYF.

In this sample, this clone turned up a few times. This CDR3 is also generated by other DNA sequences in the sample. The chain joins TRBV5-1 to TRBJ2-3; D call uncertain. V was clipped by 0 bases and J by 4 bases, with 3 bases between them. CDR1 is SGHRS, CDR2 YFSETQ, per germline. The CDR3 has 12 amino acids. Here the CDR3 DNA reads TGCGCCAGCAGCTTGGACGCAGATACGCAGTATTTT. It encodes CASSLDADTQYF. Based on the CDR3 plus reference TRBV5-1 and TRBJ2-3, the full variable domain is KAGVTQTPRYLIKTRGQQVTLSCSPISGHRSVSWYQQTPGQGLQFLFEYFSETQRNKGNFPGRFSGRQFSNSRSEMNVSTLELGDSALYLCASSLDADTQYFGPGTRLTVL.

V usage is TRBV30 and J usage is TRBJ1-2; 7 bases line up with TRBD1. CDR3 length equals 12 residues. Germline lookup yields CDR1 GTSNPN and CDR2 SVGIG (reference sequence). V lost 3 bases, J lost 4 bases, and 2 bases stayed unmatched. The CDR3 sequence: CAWRGTAYGYTF. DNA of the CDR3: TGTGCCTGGAGGGGGACAGCCTATGGCTACACCTTC.

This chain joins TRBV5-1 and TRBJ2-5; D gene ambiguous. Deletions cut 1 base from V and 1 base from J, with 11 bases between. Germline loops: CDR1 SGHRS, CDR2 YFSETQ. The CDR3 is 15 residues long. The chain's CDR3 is CASSLSPNRQETQYF. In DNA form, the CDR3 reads TGCGCCAGCAGCTTGAGTCCCAACCGCCAAGAGACCCAGTACTTC.

The CDR3 sequence is CASSQGIRPGNQPQHF. CDR3 in DNA: TGCGCCAGCAGCCAAGGTATCCGCCCGGGAAATCAGCCCCAGCATTTT. The chain is built from TRBV4-1 and TRBJ1-5; D remains ambiguous. The CDR3 extends over 16 amino acids. The V and J ends lost 1 base and 4 bases respectively, with 14 bases between them. Germline CDR1 reads MGHRA; CDR2 reads YSYEKL.

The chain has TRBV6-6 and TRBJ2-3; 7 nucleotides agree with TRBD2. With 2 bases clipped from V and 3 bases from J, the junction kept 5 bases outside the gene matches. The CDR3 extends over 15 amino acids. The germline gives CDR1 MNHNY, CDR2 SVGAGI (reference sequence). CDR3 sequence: CASSYRASGTDTQYF. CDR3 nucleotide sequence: TGTGCCAGCAGTTACAGGGCTAGCGGAACAGATACGCAGTATTTT.

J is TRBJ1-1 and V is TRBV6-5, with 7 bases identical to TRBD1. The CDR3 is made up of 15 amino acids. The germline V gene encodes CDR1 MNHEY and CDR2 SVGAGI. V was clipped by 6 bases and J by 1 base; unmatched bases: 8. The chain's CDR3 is CASSKQGNQNTEAFF. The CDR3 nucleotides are TGTGCCAGCAGCAAACAGGGGAATCAGAACACTGAAGCTTTCTTT.

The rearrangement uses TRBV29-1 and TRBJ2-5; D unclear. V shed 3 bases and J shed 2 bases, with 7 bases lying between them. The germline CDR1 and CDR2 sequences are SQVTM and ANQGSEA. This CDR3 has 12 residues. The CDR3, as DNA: TGCAGCGTTGAGGACCCTCAAGAGACCCAGTACTTC. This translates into CSVEDPQETQYF.

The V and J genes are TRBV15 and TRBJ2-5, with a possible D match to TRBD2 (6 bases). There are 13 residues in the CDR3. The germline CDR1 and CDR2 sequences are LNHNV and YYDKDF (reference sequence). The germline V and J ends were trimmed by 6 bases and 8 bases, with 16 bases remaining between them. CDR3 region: CATSPERADTQYF. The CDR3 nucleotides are TGTGCCACCAGTCCCGAGCGGGCTGATACCCAGTACTTC.